The 23 T cell receptor beta chains below all came from one sample that was sequenced in a study of STAT5B mutations in CD4+ large granular lymphocyte leukemia. Assay: immunoSEQ multiplex PCR; the TCRdb copy retains only in-frame clones and omits some. The sample carries several thousand clones, roughly 80% recorded once. Sample: PBMCs. These receptors were obtained from a woman aged 60 to 75 with CD4+ T-cell large granular lymphocyte leukemia.

In its sample, this clone was seen once. This chain connects TRBV5-1 to TRBJ2-7, with 12 nucleotides matching TRBD2. Germline lookup yields CDR1 SGHRS and CDR2 YFSETQ. Germline trimming cut 4 bases from V and 0 bases from J; bases unmatched to any gene: 8. The CDR3 runs to 17 residues. The CDR3 spells CASSPRTSGTVSYEQYF. DNA of the CDR3: TGCGCCAGCAGCCCTAGGACTAGCGGGACGGTCTCCTACGAGCAGTACTTC.

Points on this clone: At the DNA level, this CDR3 is encoded by other sequences in the same sample as well. DNA for the CDR3: TGTGCCAGCAGTCCTACAGGGGGTAATAATGAAAAACTGTTTTTT. Translation: CASSPTGGNNEKLFF. The chain is built from TRBV27 and TRBJ1-4, with TRBD1 identical over 8 bases. CDR3 length equals 15 residues. Germline V gene data show CDR1 as MNHEY and CDR2 as SMNVEV (reference sequence). Trimming removed 5 bases from V and 4 bases from J; junction bases left unmatched: 6.

CDR3 in amino acids: CASSPQAGAATSTEAFF. The CDR3 DNA sequence: TGTGCCAGCAGCCCCCAGGCAGGGGCCGCCACATCCACTGAAGCTTTCTTT. The chain joins TRBV14 to TRBJ1-1, with D possibly matching TRBD1 (6 bases). The CDR3 is 17 residues long. V dropped 4 bases and J dropped 4 bases, with 22 bases sitting between them. Germline lookup yields CDR1 SGHDN and CDR2 FVKESK.

V usage is TRBV5-6 and J usage is TRBJ2-1, with D uncertain. V dropped 0 bases and J dropped 9 bases, with 4 bases sitting between them. CDR3 size: 11 residues. Germline CDR1 and CDR2: SGHDT and YYEEEE. The CDR3, as DNA: TGTGCCAGCAGCTTGGCATCTGAGCAGTTCTTC. Translating gives CASSLASEQFF.

This clone was seen only once. The chain carries TRBV28 and TRBJ2-2; 8 bases match TRBD2. From germline, CDR1 is MDHEN and CDR2 SYDVKM. This CDR3 has 13 amino acids. V shed 7 bases and J 4 bases; nucleotides not matched to a gene: 2. As DNA, the CDR3 is TGTGCCAGCATAAGCGGGAGCACCGGGGAGCTGTTTTTT. It encodes CASISGSTGELFF.

The CDR3 sequence: CASSVKQGLNTEAFF. The CDR3, as DNA: TGCGCCAGCAGCGTGAAGCAGGGGCTAAACACTGAAGCTTTCTTT. This chain connects TRBV5-1 to TRBJ1-1; weak D call: TRBD1 (6 bases). V lost 4 bases and J 2 bases, leaving 15 bases between the germline ends. CDR3 length: 15 residues. Germline V CDR1 and CDR2: SGHRS, YFSETQ.

V gene TRBV5-6 combines with J gene TRBJ2-5, with 8 nucleotides matching TRBD1. The J call is in doubt because the DNA end fits TRBJ2-7 better. This CDR3 contains 14 residues. Germline V gene data show CDR1 as SGHDT and CDR2 as YYEEEE. CDR3: CASSLGTGTYEQYF. CDR3 sequence (DNA): TGTGCCAGCAGCTTGGGGACAGGGACCTACGAGCAGTACTTC.

This chain joins TRBV4-3 and TRBJ1-2; D might be TRBD1 (5 bases). The CDR3 spans 14 residues. CDR1 LGHNA and CDR2 YSLEER come from the germline V gene. V lost 0 bases and J lost 5, with 10 bases in between. CDR3: CASSQDPGEYGYTF. DNA of the CDR3: TGCGCCAGCAGCCAAGATCCGGGGGAGTATGGCTACACCTTC.

The chain joins TRBV27 to TRBJ2-2; 10 bases map to TRBD2. This CDR3 is 17 amino acids long. CDR1 and CDR2 (germline): MNHEY, SMNVEV (reference sequence). With 3 bases clipped from V and 1 base from J, the junction kept 5 bases outside the gene matches. Here the CDR3 reads CASSFLGLAENTGELFF. The CDR3 coding sequence is TGTGCCAGCAGTTTTCTTGGACTAGCGGAGAACACCGGGGAGCTGTTTTTT.

The chain uses TRBV9 and TRBJ1-2, with 10 bases that match TRBD1. Germline-derived CDR1 and CDR2 are SGDLS and YYNGEE. Germline trimming cut 4 bases from V and 8 bases from J; bases unmatched to any gene: 11. The CDR3 totals 15 residues. The CDR3 sequence: CASSPSGTGAKGYTF. CDR3 bases: TGTGCCAGCAGCCCCTCCGGGACAGGGGCCAAGGGCTACACCTTC.

This sequence joins TRBV5-1 and TRBJ2-2; 13 bases line up with TRBD2. CDR1 and CDR2 from the germline V gene are SGHRS and YFSETQ. Trimming took 3 bases from V and 6 from J; bases not matched to a gene: 8. This CDR3 is 17 amino acids long. The CDR3 sequence: CASSSTAGTSGAGELFF. For the CDR3, the DNA is TGCGCCAGCAGCTCTACCGCCGGGACTAGCGGGGCCGGGGAGCTGTTTTTT. Together with reference TRBV5-1 and TRBJ2-2, the CDR3 gives the full variable domain: KAGVTQTPRYLIKTRGQQVTLSCSPISGHRSVSWYQQTPGQGLQFLFEYFSETQRNKGNFPGRFSGRQFSNSRSEMNVSTLELGDSALYLCASSSTAGTSGAGELFFGEGSRLTVL.

V usage is TRBV2 and J usage is TRBJ2-7; TRBD2 aligns across 14 bases. Germline assignment: CDR1 SNHLY and CDR2 FYNNEI. The V gene end was trimmed by 8 bases and the J gene end by 9 bases; junction bases not matched to a gene: 9. This CDR3 has 14 residues. The CDR3: CASGPGLAGEWQYF. CDR3 DNA sequence: TGTGCCAGCGGTCCGGGACTAGCGGGAGAATGGCAGTACTTC.

The rearrangement uses TRBV27 and TRBJ2-7, with D maybe TRBD2 (6 bases). V gave up 8 bases and J gave up 2 bases, with 31 bases separating them. The length of the CDR3 is 19 residues. Germline-derived CDR1 and CDR2 are MNHEY and SMNVEV (reference sequence). DNA of the CDR3: TGTGCCAGCCTAACCAAAAGGCCCAGACTACGGGACTCGACCTACGAGCAGTACTTC. Its protein product is CASLTKRPRLRDSTYEQYF.

This chain uses TRBV4-1 with TRBJ2-5; D possibly corresponds to TRBD1 (5 bases). Trimming took 0 bases from V and 4 from J, leaving 9 bases between them. The CDR3 runs 14 residues. Germline-derived CDR1 and CDR2 are MGHRA and YSYEKL. The CDR3 spells CASSQEQARETQYF. In nucleotides, the CDR3 is TGCGCCAGCAGCCAAGAACAGGCGAGAGAGACCCAGTACTTC.

J is TRBJ2-3 and V is TRBV14; D unresolved. CDR1 is SGHDN and CDR2 is FVKESK in the germline V gene. The CDR3 extends over 14 amino acids. Trimming shortened V by 4 bases and J by 10 bases, and 18 bases separated the two germline ends. CDR3 coding DNA: TGTGCCAGCAGCCTTTCCATCTCGGGCGCTCCGCAGTATTTT. It yields the protein CASSLSISGAPQYF.

This chain joins TRBV29-1 and TRBJ1-2; TRBD1 might be the D (5 bases). The CDR3 totals 12 residues. Deletions cut 4 bases from V and 6 bases from J, with 12 bases between. Germline-derived CDR1 and CDR2 are SQVTM and ANQGSEA. The CDR3 is CSVVGLGDGYTF. The DNA of the CDR3 is TGCAGCGTTGTGGGTTTGGGGGATGGCTACACCTTC. The entire variable domain, with the rest obtained from reference TRBV29-1 and TRBJ1-2, is as follows: SAVISQKPSRDICQRGTSLTIQCQVDSQVTMMFWYRQQPGQSLTLIATANQGSEATYESGFVIDKFPISRPNLTFSTLTVSNMSPEDSSIYLCSVVGLGDGYTFGSGTRLTVV.

The CDR3 nucleotides are TGCGCCAGCAGCCAAGATCGGTGGACCTCTGGGGCCAACGTCCTGACTTTC. It specifies CASSQDRWTSGANVLTF. The chain recombines TRBV4-3 with TRBJ2-6; D uncertain. The length of the CDR3 is 17 residues. V lost 0 bases to trimming and J lost 0 bases, with 9 bases between them. CDR1 and CDR2 (germline): LGHNA, YSLEER.

This sequence joins TRBV27 and TRBJ2-7; D assignment may be TRBD1 or TRBD2 (5 bases each). This CDR3 is built from 14 residues. Trimming cost V 5 bases and J 3 bases, with 14 bases left between them. CDR1 and CDR2 from the germline V gene are MNHEY and SMNVEV (reference sequence). The CDR3 sequence: CASSARGTFYEQYF. CDR3 DNA: TGTGCCAGCAGTGCCCGAGGGACCTTCTACGAGCAGTACTTC.

The chain employs TRBV5-5 and TRBJ1-2, with a possible D match to TRBD1 (5 bases). The length of the CDR3 is 15 residues. V gave up 0 bases and J gave up 4 bases, with 13 bases separating them. CDR1 and CDR2 from the germline V gene are SGHKS and YYEKEE (reference sequence). CDR3 DNA sequence: TGTGCCAGCAGCTTGGCGCAGGGTGGCCTCTATGGCTACACCTTC. Residues: CASSLAQGGLYGYTF.

V gene TRBV7-9 combines with J gene TRBJ1-2; the D gene is possibly TRBD1 (5 bases). The V and J ends lost 4 bases and 2 bases respectively, with 11 bases between them. Per germline, CDR1 SEHNR and CDR2 FQNEAQ (reference sequence). CDR3 length: 14 amino acids. The CDR3 loop reads CASSSRDGNYGYTF. CDR3 DNA sequence: TGTGCCAGCAGCTCCCGGGACGGGAACTATGGCTACACCTTC.

The chain carries TRBV5-4 and TRBJ1-2, with a possible D match to TRBD1 (6 bases). The CDR3 is 12 residues long. The germline V gene encodes CDR1 SGHNT and CDR2 YYREEE (reference sequence). Deletions cut 4 bases from V and 6 bases from J, with 10 bases between. The CDR3 bases are TGTGCCAGCAGCGGGACAAAGCATGGCTACACCTTC. Translating gives CASSGTKHGYTF.

CDR3 sequence: CASSPFLDRGHTF. In DNA, the CDR3 is TGTGCCAGTAGTCCGTTCCTGGACAGGGGTCACACCTTC. The chain employs TRBV19 and TRBJ1-2; 9 bases fit TRBD1. Germline V lookup: CDR1 LNHDA, CDR2 SQIVND (reference sequence). There are 13 residues in the CDR3. V was pared by 5 bases and J by 12 bases, with 10 bases of the junction left unmatched.

The gene calls are TRBV4-1 and TRBJ2-1; 13 bases fit TRBD2. Germline V gene data show CDR1 as MGHRA and CDR2 as YSYEKL. The CDR3 consists of 17 residues. The V and J ends lost 5 bases and 1 base, in that order; junction bases with no gene match: 5. CDR3 sequence (DNA): TGCGCCAGCAGCTCCGGACTAGCGGGAGAGTCCTACAATGAGCAGTTCTTC. This sequence encodes CASSSGLAGESYNEQFF.